The 32 T cell receptor beta chains in this list originate from one sample, sequenced in a study of response to subunit inactivated influenza vaccine. TCRdb processed the RT-PCR reads anew with MiXCR; each CDR3 protein has one entry. This sample yields around 190,000 distinct CDR3 sequences, of which about 15% are seen a single time; 20% to 30% belongs to the top ten. The sequenced sample was CD8+ T cells sorted from PBMCs, obtained 5 days after vaccination. These receptor sequences come from a man aged 50 or older who received an inactivated influenza vaccine.

This clonotype was detected a few times. The chain joins TRBV7-9 to TRBJ2-7; TRBD2 is a possible D gene (6 bases). Germline CDR1 SEHNR, CDR2 FQNEAQ (reference sequence). V lost 0 bases and J lost 5, with 8 bases in between. The CDR3 totals 13 residues. CDR3 amino acids: CASSLAWRDEQYF. Here the CDR3 DNA reads TGTGCCAGCAGCTTAGCGTGGAGGGACGAGCAGTACTTC.

The chain uses TRBV7-9 and TRBJ2-7, with D perhaps matching TRBD1 or TRBD2 (5 bases each). The CDR3 has 13 residues. In germline, CDR1 is SEHNR, CDR2 FQNEAQ (reference sequence). V was pared by 3 bases and J by 7 bases, with 13 bases between. CDR3 in DNA: TGTGCCAGCAGCTTTGGGGCCGGAGGAGAGCAGTACTTC. Translated, it gives CASSFGAGGEQYF.

This clonotype was seen at least ten times. The chain recombines TRBV4-3 with TRBJ1-1, with unresolved D. The V end was cut by 1 base, the J end by 0 bases, with 9 bases between. The germline gives CDR1 LGHNA, CDR2 YSLEER. The CDR3 length is 15 residues. The CDR3 loop reads CASSQGIHLNTEAFF. The CDR3 bases are TGCGCCAGCAGCCAAGGCATACATTTGAACACTGAAGCTTTCTTT.

The table lists this clonotype with many counts. The chain links TRBV3-1 to TRBJ2-2; no definite D call. V lost 3 bases and J lost 1, with 12 bases in between. Germline V CDR1 and CDR2: LGHDT, YNNKEL (reference sequence). CDR3 size: 16 residues. CDR3: CASSHILQLNTGELFF. CDR3 bases: TGTGCCAGCAGCCACATCCTACAGCTGAACACCGGGGAGCTGTTTTTT.

The rearrangement joins TRBV9 to TRBJ2-1, with 9 nucleotides matching TRBD2. The CDR3 sequence is 16 residues long. The germline V gene encodes CDR1 SGDLS and CDR2 YYNGEE. With 3 bases clipped from V and 5 bases from J, the junction kept 9 bases outside the gene matches. The CDR3: CASSGSGGMVNNEQFF. The CDR3 coding sequence is TGTGCCAGCAGCGGTAGCGGGGGAATGGTGAACAATGAGCAGTTCTTC.

The chain's CDR3 is CASSSWGSSYNSPLHF. CDR3 coding DNA: TGTGCCAGCAGCTCATGGGGGAGCTCCTATAATTCACCCCTCCACTTT. The chain combines TRBV7-9 with TRBJ1-6; a weak D match, TRBD1 (5 bases). The V end lost 4 bases, the J end lost 0 bases, and 10 bases lay between the germline ends. Germline-derived CDR1 and CDR2 are SEHNR and FQNEAQ (reference sequence). The CDR3 loop spans 16 amino acids.

A word on this clonotype: A single base separates this from a much larger clone, so it may be a read error. The chain combines TRBV12-3 or TRBV12-4 with TRBJ2-3; unclear D gene. This CDR3 region has 14 residues. In DNA, the CDR3 is TGTGCCAGCAGCACAGACCGGAGCACAGATGCGCAGTATTTT. Its translation is CASSTDRSTDAQYF.

This clonotype has ten or more counts. The chain recombines TRBV2 with TRBJ2-1, with 11 positions matching TRBD1. The germline V gene encodes CDR1 SNHLY and CDR2 FYNNEI. The ends lost 6 bases at V and 1 base at J; junction bases unmatched: 5. CDR3 length: 16 amino acids. CDR3 in amino acids: CASRPGTGGSYNEQFF. CDR3 coding DNA: TGTGCCAGCAGACCCGGGACAGGGGGGTCCTACAATGAGCAGTTCTTC. The full variable domain, with the rest looked up from reference TRBV2 and TRBJ2-1, is EPEVTQTPSHQVTQMGQEVILRCVPISNHLYFYWYRQILGQKVEFLVSFYNNEISEKSEIFDDQFSVERPDGSNFTLKIRSTKLEDSAMYFCASRPGTGGSYNEQFFGPGTRLTVL.

This clonotype has only a few counts. The chain combines TRBV11-2 with TRBJ2-1; a weak D match, TRBD2 (6 bases). The CDR3 is made up of 17 amino acids. The V end was cut by 5 bases, the J end by 6 bases, with 23 bases between. Germline-derived CDR1 and CDR2 are SGHAT and FQNNGV. The CDR3 DNA follows: TGTGCCAGCAGCCAGTCCCCTCGGGGGTCCCCTTTCAATGAGCAGTTCTTC. Encoded protein: CASSQSPRGSPFNEQFF.

This chain joins TRBV20-1 and TRBJ1-1; D not resolved. Germline V CDR1 and CDR2: DFQATT, SNEGSKA (reference sequence). The CDR3 loop spans 15 amino acids. V dropped 0 bases and J dropped 4 bases, with 15 bases sitting between them. The CDR3 coding sequence is TGCAGTGCTAGAGAGGTGCTGGGCGGAGGCACTGAAGCTTTCTTT. Translating it yields CSAREVLGGGTEAFF.

For this clonotype: This may come from a read error, since a much larger clone is one base off. The gene calls are TRBV28 and TRBJ2-7; perhaps D is TRBD1 or TRBD2 (6 bases each). V gave up 4 bases and J gave up 2 bases, with 21 bases separating them. Germline loops: CDR1 MDHEN, CDR2 SYDVKM. The CDR3 is 17 residues long. The CDR3 sequence: CASSYHGGTRDTYEQYF. The CDR3 region has the DNA TGTGCCAGCAGTTATCATGGGGGGACAAGGGACACCTACGAGCAGTACTTC. Looking up the rest from reference TRBV28 and TRBJ2-7 gives the full variable domain: DVKVTQSSRYLVKRTGEKVFLECVQDMDHENMFWYRQDPGLGLRLIYFSYDVKMKEKGDIPEGYSVSREKKERFSLILESASTNQTSMYLCASSYHGGTRDTYEQYFGPGTRLTVT.

This clonotype was detected a few times. The CDR3 DNA sequence: TGTGCCAGCAGCCAAGAAGAGGGGTCAACTAATGAAAAACTGTTTTTT. Protein product: CASSQEEGSTNEKLFF. The chain has TRBV14 and TRBJ1-4, with a possible D match to TRBD1 (5 bases). The CDR3 length is 16 residues. The V gene lost 0 bases and the J gene lost 0 bases, with 8 bases spanning the gap. Germline-derived CDR1 and CDR2 are SGHDN and FVKESK.

V usage is TRBV7-9 and J usage is TRBJ2-7; 9 bases are shared with TRBD2. The CDR3 is 14 residues long. V trimming: 5 bases; J trimming: 3 bases; junction bases outside the gene matches: 5. Germline V gives CDR1 SEHNR, CDR2 FQNEAQ (reference sequence). The CDR3 sequence: CASSAPTSGYEQYF. The CDR3 region has the DNA TGTGCCAGCAGCGCTCCGACTAGCGGCTACGAGCAGTACTTC.

This clonotype was recorded a few times. V is TRBV21-1 and J is TRBJ1-1; TRBD1 is taken as the D call from the table, unchecked against the DNA. TRBV21-1 corresponds to a pseudogene. The CDR3 runs 15 residues. The CDR3 region is CASSKGRGLGTEAFF. The CDR3 nucleotides are TGTGCCAGCAGCAAGGGACGGGGGCTGGGGACTGAAGCTTTCTTT.

This clonotype was seen at least ten times. The rearrangement uses TRBV29-1 and TRBJ2-1; TRBD1 matches at 7 bases. Germline V gives CDR1 SQVTM, CDR2 ANQGSEA. With V trimmed by 3 bases and J by 7 bases, 12 bases remained unmatched. This CDR3 is 15 amino acids long. The CDR3 reads CSVEGQPGHVNEQFF. CDR3 in DNA: TGCAGCGTTGAGGGACAGCCGGGTCACGTGAATGAGCAGTTCTTC.

The chain uses TRBV7-9 and TRBJ1-1; possibly TRBD1 for D (5 bases). V lost 6 bases, J lost 4 bases, and 15 bases lay in between. Germline V CDR1 and CDR2: SEHNR, FQNEAQ (reference sequence). The CDR3 runs to 14 residues. Written as DNA, the CDR3 is TGTGCCAGCAGTCCGGGGGGGATTCTCACTGAAGCTTTCTTT. It yields the protein CASSPGGILTEAFF.

The chain joins TRBV5-1 to TRBJ1-6; D perhaps matches TRBD1 (5 bases). Germline CDR1 reads SGHRS; CDR2 reads YFSETQ. There are 14 residues in the CDR3. Trimming removed 0 bases from V and 9 bases from J, with 10 bases in between. The chain's CDR3 is CASSLGDAGSPLHF. The CDR3 DNA sequence: TGCGCCAGCAGCTTGGGGGACGCGGGTTCACCCCTCCACTTT.

This clonotype occurred a few times. The chain joins TRBV6-5 to TRBJ2-5; a possible D gene is TRBD1 (5 bases). Germline V gives CDR1 MNHEY, CDR2 SVGAGI. The CDR3 is 16 residues long. Trimming removed 2 bases from V and 4 bases from J, with 17 bases in between. The CDR3 is CASSYGEQDSPETQYF. CDR3 coding DNA: TGTGCCAGCAGTTACGGGGAACAGGATAGTCCAGAGACCCAGTACTTC.

This clonotype has just a few counts. The chain carries TRBV6-1 and TRBJ2-7, with D maybe TRBD2 (6 bases). This CDR3 spans 14 amino acids. Trimming took 6 bases from V and 2 from J, leaving 14 bases between them. Germline V gene data show CDR1 as MNHNS and CDR2 as SASEGT. The CDR3: CASSPGGGAYEQYF. CDR3 bases: TGTGCCAGCAGCCCCGGTGGCGGGGCCTACGAGCAGTACTTC.

This clonotype was picked up a small number of times. V gene TRBV29-1 combines with J gene TRBJ2-7, with TRBD2 matching 7 bases. CDR3 length: 12 residues. Germline CDR1 SQVTM, CDR2 ANQGSEA. V shed 4 bases and J 0 bases; nucleotides not matched to a gene: 0. The CDR3 sequence is CSVGGGSYEQYF. Written as DNA, the CDR3 is TGCAGCGTTGGCGGGGGCTCCTACGAGCAGTACTTC.

This clonotype is a singleton in its sample. The rearrangement uses TRBV4-3 and TRBJ2-3, with 7 bases matching TRBD2. This CDR3 contains 15 residues. Germline V gene lookup returns CDR1 LGHNA and CDR2 YSLEER. The trim removed 0 bases at V and 6 bases at J, leaving 6 bases unmatched. CDR3 nucleotides: TGCGCCAGCAGCCAAGATTGGAGCGGGGCTGATACGCAGTATTTT. Amino acids: CASSQDWSGADTQYF.

This clonotype showed up just a few times. This sequence joins TRBV4-3 and TRBJ2-1; TRBD2 agrees at 10 bases. V shed 3 bases, J shed 3 bases, and the junction held 5 bases outside the gene matches. Germline lookup yields CDR1 LGHNA and CDR2 YSLEER. This CDR3 comprises 16 residues. Written as DNA, the CDR3 is TGCGCCAGCAGCCACAGCGGGAGGGCCTTCTACAATGAGCAGTTCTTC. This gives the protein CASSHSGRAFYNEQFF.

This chain connects TRBV10-3 to TRBJ2-2; D is unclear. Trimming took 3 bases from V and 6 from J, leaving 2 bases between them. Per germline, CDR1 ENHRY and CDR2 SYGVKD. CDR3 length: 11 residues. The CDR3: CAISDSGELFF. CDR3 sequence (DNA): TGTGCCATCAGTGATTCCGGGGAGCTGTTTTTT.

The chain has TRBV13 and TRBJ2-2; D not certain. The germline gives CDR1 PRHDT, CDR2 FYEKMQ (reference sequence). V lost 4 bases, J lost 10 bases, and 10 bases lay in between. CDR3 size: 12 residues. The CDR3 DNA reads TGTGCCAGCAGCTCTCGAGGAGAGGAGCTGTTTTTT. Translated, it gives CASSSRGEELFF.

The chain couples TRBV24-1 to TRBJ2-2; the D gene is possibly TRBD2 (5 bases). In germline, CDR1 is KGHDR, CDR2 SFDVKD. V lost 0 bases and J 2 bases, leaving 9 bases between the germline ends. This CDR3 spans 16 amino acids. The CDR3 DNA reads TGTGCCACCAGTGATTTGCGGGGAACCAACACCGGGGAGCTGTTTTTT. The encoded protein is CATSDLRGTNTGELFF.

This chain joins TRBV5-6 and TRBJ2-1; TRBD1 matches 7 bases. V gave up 3 bases and J gave up 1 base; unmatched junction bases: 13. Germline V gene data show CDR1 as SGHDT and CDR2 as YYEEEE. This CDR3 region has 18 residues. The CDR3 loop reads CASSWRGGPLGSYNEQFF. The CDR3 DNA reads TGTGCCAGCAGCTGGAGAGGGGGCCCCTTGGGGTCCTACAATGAGCAGTTCTTC.

The chain links TRBV28 to TRBJ2-1; 14 bases map to TRBD2. The CDR3 is 18 amino acids. The germline V gene has CDR1 MDHEN and CDR2 SYDVKM. Germline trimming cut 6 bases from V and 9 bases from J; bases unmatched to any gene: 16. CDR3 sequence: CASSLGLAGGGRLSEQFF. The CDR3 region has the DNA TGTGCCAGCAGCCTTGGACTAGCGGGAGGCGGCAGATTATCTGAGCAGTTCTTC.

This clonotype was counted only a few times. This chain connects TRBV6-5 to TRBJ2-5; 8 bases are shared with TRBD2. Germline assignment: CDR1 MNHEY and CDR2 SVGAGI. The V gene end was trimmed by 0 bases and the J gene end by 3 bases; junction bases not matched to a gene: 9. The length of the CDR3 is 17 residues. This CDR3 is CASSYSIISGDKETQYF. DNA for the CDR3: TGTGCCAGCAGTTACTCGATTATTAGCGGGGATAAAGAGACCCAGTACTTC.

The chain employs TRBV11-2 and TRBJ1-5; D is ambiguous. The CDR3 spans 15 residues. Germline loops: CDR1 SGHAT, CDR2 FQNNGV. The V and J ends lost 5 bases and 0 bases respectively, with 11 bases between them. The CDR3: CASSLGWDSNQPQHF. DNA of the CDR3: TGTGCCAGCAGCCTTGGTTGGGATAGCAATCAGCCCCAGCATTTT.

This chain connects TRBV25-1 to TRBJ2-2; 8 bases match TRBD1. Germline V gene data show CDR1 as MGHDK and CDR2 as SYGVNS. This CDR3 is built from 16 residues. With V trimmed by 1 base and J by 0 bases, 1 base remained unmatched. CDR3: CASSEWGQANTGELFF. The CDR3 DNA reads as TGTGCCAGCAGTGAATGGGGACAGGCGAACACCGGGGAGCTGTTTTTT.

This clonotype was observed a few times. The gene calls are TRBV7-9 and TRBJ1-4, with D perhaps matching TRBD1 (5 bases). CDR3 length: 14 amino acids. Per the germline V gene, CDR1 is SEHNR and CDR2 is FQNEAQ (reference sequence). Trimming removed 2 bases from V and 5 bases from J, with 9 bases in between. CDR3 sequence: CASSLQGGNEKLFF. The CDR3 nucleotides are TGTGCCAGCAGCTTACAGGGAGGAAATGAAAAACTGTTTTTT.

The chain's CDR3 is CASSPTGTPVEQYF. CDR3 DNA: TGTGCCAGCAGTCCGACCGGGACTCCTGTCGAGCAGTACTTC. This chain links TRBV12-3 or TRBV12-4 with TRBJ2-7, with D possibly being TRBD2 (6 bases). Trimming left V 5 bases short and J 6 bases short, with 17 bases between. The CDR3 loop spans 14 amino acids.